The present T cell receptor (beta chain) was sequenced within a study of blood T cell repertoires in COVID-19. The wider study: PBMCs, B-cell-depleted T cells, or T cells provided the cDNA or gDNA that made up the material.

Assay: immunoSEQ multiplex PCR; the TCRdb copy retains only in-frame clones and omits some. The data show under 400,000 clones, roughly 85% seen once. V lost 7 bases to trimming and J lost 6 bases; unmatched junction nucleotides: 9. The germline CDR1 and CDR2 sequences are SNHLY and FYNNEI. There are 15 residues in the CDR3. All enrollees were about 18 to 90 years old and from 24 US areas. What was sequenced was PBMCs or T cells enriched from blood (not recorded which). This chain uses TRBV2 with TRBJ1-6, with TRBD1 matching over 7 bases. This clonotype was sampled from a woman aged 40 to 49 with acute COVID-19. The CDR3: CASTEAGGSNSPLHF. CDR3 in DNA: TGTGCCAGCACGGAGGCAGGGGGTAGTAATTCACCCCTCCACTTT.